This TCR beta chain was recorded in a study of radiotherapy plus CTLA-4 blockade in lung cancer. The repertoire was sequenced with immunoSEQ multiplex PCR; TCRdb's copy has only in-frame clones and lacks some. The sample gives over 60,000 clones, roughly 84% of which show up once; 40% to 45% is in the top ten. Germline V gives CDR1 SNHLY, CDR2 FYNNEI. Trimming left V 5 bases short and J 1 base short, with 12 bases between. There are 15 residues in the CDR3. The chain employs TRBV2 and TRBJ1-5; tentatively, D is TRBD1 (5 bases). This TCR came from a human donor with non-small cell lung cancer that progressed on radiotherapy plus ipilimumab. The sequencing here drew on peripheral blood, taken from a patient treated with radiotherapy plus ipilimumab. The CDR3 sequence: CASSSGGTSNQPQHF. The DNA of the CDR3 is TGTGCCAGCAGTTCCGGGGGTACCAGCAATCAGCCCCAGCATTTT.